This T cell receptor beta chain is drawn from a study of cytomegalovirus exposure and HLA in healthy donors. A remark on this clone: Its antigen is as yet unknown.

Regarding donors, all were healthy bone marrow donors. The study's findings and limits: In a later analysis, CMV-associated beta chains were mostly HLA-associated, it appeared.

A multiplex PCR was run with 60 Vbeta primers and 13 Jbeta primers. Assay: immunoSEQ multiplex PCR; the TCRdb copy retains only in-frame clones and omits some. The sample yields 75,000 to 100,000 clones, around 64% seen once. J was trimmed by 3 bases and V by 7 bases; bases with no gene match: 11. The CDR3 is 14 amino acids. Germline V CDR1 and CDR2: SQVTM, ANQGSEA. This chain uses TRBV29-1 with TRBJ2-7; 8 bases agree with TRBD1. Sequencing was done on a sample of PBMCs. The source is a man aged 55 to 70 in good health and CMV-seronegative. CDR3 in DNA: TGCAGCGGGCGACAGGGGACCCCCTACTACGAGCAGTACTTC. This translates into CSGRQGTPYYEQYF.